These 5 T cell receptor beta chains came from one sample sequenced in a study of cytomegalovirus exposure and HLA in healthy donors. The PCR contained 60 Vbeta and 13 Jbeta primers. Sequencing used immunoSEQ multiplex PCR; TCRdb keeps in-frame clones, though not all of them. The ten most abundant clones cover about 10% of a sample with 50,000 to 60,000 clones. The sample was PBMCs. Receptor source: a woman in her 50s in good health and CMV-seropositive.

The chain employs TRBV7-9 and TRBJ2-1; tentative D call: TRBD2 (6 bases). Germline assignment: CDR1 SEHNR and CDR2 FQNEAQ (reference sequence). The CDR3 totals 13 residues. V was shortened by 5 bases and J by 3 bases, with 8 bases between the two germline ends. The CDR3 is CASSQDYYNEQFF. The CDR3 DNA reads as TGTGCCAGCAGCCAGGACTACTACAATGAGCAGTTCTTC.

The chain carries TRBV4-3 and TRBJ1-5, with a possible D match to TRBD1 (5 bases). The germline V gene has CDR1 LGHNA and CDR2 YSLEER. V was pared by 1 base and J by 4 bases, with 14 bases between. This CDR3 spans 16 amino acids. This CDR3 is CASSQGGNSLNQPQHF. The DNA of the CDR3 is TGCGCCAGCAGCCAAGGGGGCAACAGTCTTAATCAGCCCCAGCATTTT.

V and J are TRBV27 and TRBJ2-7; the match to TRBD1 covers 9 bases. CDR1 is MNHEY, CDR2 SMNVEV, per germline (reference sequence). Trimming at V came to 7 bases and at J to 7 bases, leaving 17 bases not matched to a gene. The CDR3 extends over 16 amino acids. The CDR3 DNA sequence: TGTGCCAGCACCTCTCGGCCCGGGACAGGGAGCCGAGAGCAGTACTTC. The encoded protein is CASTSRPGTGSREQYF.

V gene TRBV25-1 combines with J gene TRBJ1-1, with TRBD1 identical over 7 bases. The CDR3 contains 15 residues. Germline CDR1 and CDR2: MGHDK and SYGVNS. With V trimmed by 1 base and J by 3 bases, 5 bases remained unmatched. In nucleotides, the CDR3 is TGTGCCAGCAGTGAATGGGGCAGGGGGGACACTGAAGCTTTCTTT. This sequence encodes CASSEWGRGDTEAFF.

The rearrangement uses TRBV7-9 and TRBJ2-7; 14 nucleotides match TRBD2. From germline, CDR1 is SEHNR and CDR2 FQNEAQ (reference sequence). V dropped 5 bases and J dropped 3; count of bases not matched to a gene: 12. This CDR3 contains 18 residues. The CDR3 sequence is CASSKGLAGEVVRYEQYF. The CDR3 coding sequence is TGTGCCAGCAGCAAGGGACTAGCGGGAGAAGTTGTCCGCTACGAGCAGTACTTC.